Listed here are 18 T cell receptor beta chains from one sample, sequenced in a study of T cell repertoires in cytomegalovirus infection. Their cognate antigens are unknown. Using its own MiXCR run on the reads, TCRdb lists one record per CDR3 protein. The table includes about 740,000 distinct CDR3 sequences, roughly a third detected once. The specimen was cultured PBMCs, collected from culture after CMV antigen stimulation. The receptors shown here come from a human donor in good health (CMV status not recorded). Some clones in this sample may be carry-over from other donors' samples.

The chain couples TRBV5-4 to TRBJ2-1; weak D call: TRBD1 (6 bases). The V gene's germline CDR1 is SGHNT and CDR2 YYREEE (reference sequence). V was pared by 0 bases and J by 6 bases, with 13 bases between. The CDR3 extends over 15 amino acids. The CDR3 bases are TGTGCCAGCAGCTTGGGGGGAATCAGGGGCAATGAGCAGTTCTTC. Residues: CASSLGGIRGNEQFF.

The V and J genes are TRBV6-8 and TRBJ2-7, with D maybe TRBD2 (5 bases). The CDR3 length is 14 residues. V was shortened by 0 bases and J by 5 bases, with 11 bases between the two germline ends. CDR1 is MNHGY, CDR2 SAAAGT, per germline. The CDR3 DNA reads as TGTGCCAGCAGTTACTCGACATCGGGAAACGAGCAGTACTTC. Its protein is CASSYSTSGNEQYF.

The rearrangement joins TRBV6-6 to TRBJ1-1; D gene unclear. V lost 1 base and J 3 bases, leaving 6 bases between the germline ends. CDR1 MNHNY and CDR2 SVGAGI come from the germline V gene (reference sequence). CDR3 length: 13 amino acids. The CDR3 DNA follows: TGTGCCAGCAGTTACTGGCTGGACACTGAAGCTTTCTTT. Translated: CASSYWLDTEAFF.

The CDR3 nucleotides read TGTGCCAGCAGACCACTAGTCGCCGGGACCGAGCAGTACTTC. Translation: CASRPLVAGTEQYF. V is TRBV2 and J is TRBJ2-7; D is tentatively TRBD1 or TRBD2 (5 bases each). Germline-derived CDR1 and CDR2 are SNHLY and FYNNEI. V was cut by 6 bases and J by 6 bases, with 18 bases left in between. The CDR3 runs to 14 residues.

The genes are TRBV11-2 and TRBJ2-1; 8 bases align to TRBD2. The junction had 6 bases not matched to a gene; V was cut back by 5 bases and J by 9 bases. There are 13 residues in the CDR3. Germline V CDR1 and CDR2: SGHAT, FQNNGV. The CDR3 DNA reads as TGTGCCAGCAGCGTCGGGAGGGCCACTGAGCAGTTCTTC. Amino acids: CASSVGRATEQFF. Filled out from reference TRBV11-2 and TRBJ2-1, the complete variable domain reads EAGVAQSPRYKIIEKRQSVAFWCNPISGHATLYWYQQILGQGPKLLIQFQNNGVVDDSQLPKDRFSAERLKGVDSTLKIQPAKLEDSAVYLCASSVGRATEQFFGPGTRLTVL.

This clonotype was seen a handful of times. This chain uses TRBV7-2 with TRBJ1-5; D remains unclear. Germline values: CDR1 SGHTA, CDR2 FQGNSA. The CDR3 is made up of 14 amino acids. The V end was cut by 0 bases, the J end by 5 bases, with 8 bases between. CDR3 loop: CASSLAGYHQPQHF. DNA for the CDR3: TGTGCCAGCAGCTTAGCAGGGTACCATCAGCCCCAGCATTTT.

This clonotype turned up a few times. V and J are TRBV20-1 and TRBJ1-2, with D hard to call. V lost 0 bases and J 3 bases, leaving 8 bases between the germline ends. This CDR3 has 13 amino acids. The V gene's germline CDR1 is DFQATT and CDR2 SNEGSKA (reference sequence). DNA for the CDR3: TGCAGTGCTAGAGATCCCCGGGACTATGGCTACACCTTC. Its protein product is CSARDPRDYGYTF.

The CDR3 loop is CASSQPRGRPNTEAFF. CDR3 DNA: TGTGCCAGCAGCCAGCCTAGAGGCAGACCGAACACTGAAGCTTTCTTT. This chain joins TRBV11-1 and TRBJ1-1; no clear D. This CDR3 spans 16 amino acids. Between the trimmed V and J ends, which lost 5 bases and 1 base, there was a span of 17 bases. Germline V CDR1 and CDR2: SGHAT, FQDESV (reference sequence).

This clonotype was counted ten times or more. The chain uses TRBV7-2 and TRBJ1-1; no definite D call. This CDR3 is 13 amino acids long. Germline CDR1 reads SGHTA; CDR2 reads FQGNSA. V dropped 3 bases and J dropped 1 base, with 6 bases sitting between them. Here the CDR3 reads CASSLPSNTEAFF. CDR3 DNA: TGTGCCAGCAGCTTGCCGTCGAACACTGAAGCTTTCTTT. The complete variable domain, with remaining parts taken from reference TRBV7-2 and TRBJ1-1, reads GAGVSQSPSNKVTEKGKDVELRCDPISGHTALYWYRQSLGQGLEFLIYFQGNSAPDKSGLPSDRFSAERTGGSVSTLTIQRTQQEDSAVYLCASSLPSNTEAFFGQGTRLTVV.

About this clonotype itself: The junction shows a germline mismatch at one end, possibly a read error. The V call is TRBV19, the J call TRBJ2-7, with D maybe TRBD1 (5 bases). The length of the CDR3 is 12 residues. Germline lookup yields CDR1 LNHDA and CDR2 SQIVND (reference sequence). The CDR3, as DNA: TGTGCCAGTAGTAGGACATCCTCCGAGCAGTACTTC. Its protein is CASSRTSSEQYF.

The CDR3 is CASILEGNQPQHF. The CDR3 nucleotides are TGTGCCAGCATTCTGGAGGGCAATCAGCCCCAGCATTTT. The V call is TRBV9, the J call TRBJ1-5; D not resolved. Germline CDR1 is SGDLS and CDR2 is YYNGEE. The CDR3 is 13 amino acids. V lost 6 bases and J 2 bases, leaving 9 bases between the germline ends.

This clonotype was detected only a few times. The chain has TRBV11-2 and TRBJ2-3; 11 nucleotides match TRBD2. Germline-derived CDR1 and CDR2 are SGHAT and FQNNGV. The CDR3 spans 15 residues. V was clipped by 5 bases and J by 4 bases; unmatched bases: 5. CDR3 amino acids: CASSRSGRDADTQYF. The CDR3 nucleotides are TGTGCCAGCAGCCGTAGCGGGAGGGATGCAGATACGCAGTATTTT.

The chain is built from TRBV6-1 and TRBJ2-7; TRBD1 matches 8 bases. Germline trimming cut 6 bases from V and 1 base from J; bases unmatched to any gene: 5. The V gene's germline CDR1 is MNHNS and CDR2 SASEGT. The CDR3 spans 14 residues. DNA of the CDR3: TGTGCCAGCAGAAGACAGGGGATATCCTACGAGCAGTACTTC. Protein product: CASRRQGISYEQYF.

This chain uses TRBV6-6 with TRBJ1-5; a weak D match, TRBD1 (5 bases). This CDR3 is built from 16 residues. V dropped 6 bases and J dropped 0 bases, with 15 bases sitting between them. Germline V CDR1 and CDR2: MNHNY, SVGAGI (reference sequence). The CDR3 is CASRLRDRYSNQPQHF. In DNA, the CDR3 is TGTGCCAGCAGACTCCGGGACCGATATAGCAATCAGCCCCAGCATTTT.

Turning to this clonotype: One end of the junction is discordant with germline, which a read error may explain. V is TRBV7-2 and J is TRBJ2-5; 7 bases agree with TRBD1. The V gene's germline CDR1 is SGHTA and CDR2 FQGNSA. The length of the CDR3 is 13 residues. The DNA for the CDR3 is TGTGCCAGCAGGGCACTCCAGGGGGAGACCCGGTACTTC. This gives the protein CASRALQGETRYF. The full variable domain, completed using reference TRBV7-2 and TRBJ2-5, is GAGVSQSPSNKVTEKGKDVELRCDPISGHTALYWYRQSLGQGLEFLIYFQGNSAPDKSGLPSDRFSAERTGGSVSTLTIQRTQQEDSAVYLCASRALQGETRYFGPGTRLLVL.

In its sample, this clonotype was seen a few times. The chain uses TRBV12-3 or TRBV12-4 and TRBJ2-2; the match to TRBD1 covers 9 bases. Losses at the gene ends were 6 bases for V and 6 bases for J; bases not matched to a gene: 5. CDR3 length: 14 amino acids. The CDR3 loop is CASRQGASAGELFF. As DNA, the CDR3 is TGTGCCAGCAGACAGGGGGCGAGCGCCGGGGAGCTGTTTTTT.

This chain links TRBV20-1 with TRBJ1-5, with a possible D match to TRBD1 (5 bases). V lost 1 base and J lost 6, with 19 bases in between. Germline V gives CDR1 DFQATT, CDR2 SNEGSKA (reference sequence). The CDR3 contains 16 residues. CDR3 bases: TGCAGTGCTAGAGCCCTACCAGGGATCGGCGGTCAGCCCCAGCATTTT. Its translation: CSARALPGIGGQPQHF.

This chain joins TRBV18 and TRBJ2-2; 9 bases match TRBD1. Trimming removed 6 bases from V and 6 bases from J; junction bases left unmatched: 11. The CDR3 extends over 16 amino acids. The V gene's germline CDR1 is KGHSH and CDR2 LQKENI. CDR3 coding DNA: TGTGCCAGCTCGACACCGGGACAGGGAGGCGCCGGGGAGCTGTTTTTT. Translating it yields CASSTPGQGGAGELFF.